In its sample, the clone carrying this T cell receptor (beta chain) was seen a few times. The CDR3 sequence is 12 residues long. Germline V gene sequence: CDR1 SNHLY, CDR2 FYNNEI. V gave up 6 bases and J gave up 3 bases, with 5 bases separating them. The sample originates from a study of T cells in Graves' hyperthyroidism and ophthalmopathy. RNA transcripts provided the source from which TCR beta CDR3 regions were amplified. During a first-round RT-PCR of the TCR CDR3, the HTBI primer set was used. TCRdb reprocessed the multiplex PCR reads with MiXCR, giving one entry per CDR3 protein. The data show 360,000 or so distinct CDR3 sequences, approximately 19% seen once. The definition of stable Graves' hyperthyroidism was no ophthalmopathy progression within 18 months. Uncontrolled infections, other autoimmune diseases, pregnancy or lactation led to exclusion of patients.

The receptor was derived from a woman between 18 and 30 years old with Graves' hyperthyroidism. The sequencing sample was made of blood. V is TRBV2 and J is TRBJ1-4, with D hard to call. The CDR3 spells CASRQSNEKLFF. CDR3 DNA: TGTGCCAGCAGGCAGTCTAATGAAAAACTGTTTTTT.